Below are 15 T cell receptor beta chains sequenced from a single sample in a study of T cells in localized non-small cell lung cancer. Sequencing used immunoSEQ multiplex PCR; TCRdb keeps in-frame clones, though not all of them. Among 50,000 to 65,000 clones listed, 81% were seen once. The sample was PBMCs, taken before any cancer treatment. The receptors come from a man between 40 and 75 years old with stage II lung adenocarcinoma.

V usage is TRBV5-1 and J usage is TRBJ2-3; the D is unclear. This CDR3 is built from 13 residues. Germline loops: CDR1 SGHRS, CDR2 YFSETQ. With 6 bases removed from V and 0 bases from J, the gap between germline ends came to 8 bases. The CDR3 reads CASKRESTDTQYF. The CDR3 nucleotides read TGCGCCAGCAAAAGGGAAAGCACAGATACGCAGTATTTT.

CDR3: CASSQDQGGYEQYF. The DNA for the CDR3 is TGCGCCAGCAGCCAAGATCAGGGCGGCTACGAGCAGTACTTC. The rearrangement links TRBV4-3 to TRBJ2-7; possibly TRBD1 for D (5 bases). Trimming left V 0 bases short and J 3 bases short, with 9 bases between. Germline V gene data show CDR1 as LGHNA and CDR2 as YSLEER. This CDR3 has 14 amino acids.

The chain employs TRBV7-9 and TRBJ1-1; 7 bases map to TRBD1. The CDR3 sequence is 13 residues long. V lost 3 bases and J lost 5; bases outside the gene matches: 3. Germline assignment: CDR1 SEHNR and CDR2 FQNEAQ (reference sequence). CDR3 protein: CASSFRGQTEAFF. CDR3 DNA: TGTGCCAGCAGCTTTAGGGGGCAGACTGAAGCTTTCTTT. Together with reference TRBV7-9 and TRBJ1-1, the CDR3 gives the full variable domain: DTGVSQNPRHKITKRGQNVTFRCDPISEHNRLYWYRQTLGQGPEFLTYFQNEAQLEKSRLLSDRFSAERPKGSFSTLEIQRTEQGDSAMYLCASSFRGQTEAFFGQGTRLTVV.

In its sample, this clone was seen once. The chain is built from TRBV7-8 and TRBJ1-1, with D possibly TRBD1 on 6 matching bases. Trimming left V 1 base short and J 6 bases short, with 18 bases between. The CDR3 length is 16 residues. Germline-derived CDR1 and CDR2 are SGHVS and FQNEAQ. In DNA form, the CDR3 reads TGTGCCAGCAGCTTAGTAGGGGGGGAGTTAGTAGCTGAAGCTTTCTTT. Translating gives CASSLVGGELVAEAFF.

The rearrangement uses TRBV2 and TRBJ2-2; 7 bases match TRBD1. V gave up 3 bases and J gave up 6 bases; unmatched junction bases: 10. Germline V gene data show CDR1 as SNHLY and CDR2 as FYNNEI. CDR3 length: 16 amino acids. This CDR3 reads CASSDYDRTGPGELFF. The CDR3 DNA reads as TGTGCCAGCAGTGATTATGATCGGACAGGCCCCGGGGAGCTGTTTTTT.

This clone has just one count. The chain employs TRBV7-2 and TRBJ2-3; 7 bases fit TRBD1. Germline CDR1 reads SGHTA; CDR2 reads FQGNSA. This CDR3 has 16 amino acids. The V segment lost 5 bases and the J segment 2 bases; nucleotides outside the gene matches: 10. CDR3 sequence reads: CASSPGTDFYTDTQYF. CDR3 nucleotides: TGTGCCAGCAGCCCTGGGACAGACTTTTACACAGATACGCAGTATTTT.

This chain connects TRBV6-1 to TRBJ2-1, with 7 bases fitting TRBD2. The germline V gene encodes CDR1 MNHNS and CDR2 SASEGT. The CDR3 contains 13 residues. V dropped 5 bases and J dropped 9; count of bases not matched to a gene: 7. This CDR3 reads CASSWAGEGEQFF. The CDR3 coding sequence is TGTGCCAGCAGTTGGGCGGGAGAGGGTGAGCAGTTCTTC.

J is TRBJ1-5 and V is TRBV30; the D is unclear. Looked up from germline, CDR1 is GTSNPN and CDR2 is SVGIG (reference sequence). The CDR3 runs to 13 residues. Deletions cut 3 bases from V and 1 base from J, with 7 bases between. The CDR3 nucleotides are TGTGCCTGGAGCGTTGACAGCAATCAGCCCCAGCATTTT. The encoded protein is CAWSVDSNQPQHF. The complete variable domain, with remaining parts taken from reference TRBV30 and TRBJ1-5, reads SQTIHQWPATLVQPVGSPLSLECTVEGTSNPNLYWYRQAAGRGLQLLFYSVGIGQISSEVPQNLSASRPQDRQFILSSKKLLLSDSGFYLCAWSVDSNQPQHFGDGTRLSIL.

This sequence joins TRBV5-1 and TRBJ2-1, with 10 bases identical to TRBD2. Germline trimming cut 5 bases from V and 4 bases from J; bases unmatched to any gene: 6. Germline assignment: CDR1 SGHRS and CDR2 YFSETQ. The CDR3 has 15 amino acids. Written as DNA, the CDR3 is TGCGCCAGCAGATTTGGACTAGCGGTTTACAATGAGCAGTTCTTC. As protein: CASRFGLAVYNEQFF.

The V gene is TRBV30, the J gene TRBJ2-1; 10 bases line up with TRBD2. V shed 1 base and J 8 bases; nucleotides not matched to a gene: 8. The germline V gene has CDR1 GTSNPN and CDR2 SVGIG (reference sequence). CDR3 size: 15 residues. The CDR3: CAWSDLLAGDDEQFF. CDR3 bases: TGTGCCTGGAGTGACCTCCTAGCGGGAGATGATGAGCAGTTCTTC.

The genes are TRBV7-2 and TRBJ2-5; 7 nucleotides agree with TRBD2. CDR3 length: 14 residues. Germline-derived CDR1 and CDR2 are SGHTA and FQGNSA. Trimming removed 6 bases from V and 4 bases from J; junction bases left unmatched: 8. CDR3 sequence reads: CASSRGGRGETQYF. The CDR3 coding sequence is TGTGCCAGCAGTCGGGGCGGGAGAGGAGAGACCCAGTACTTC.

V is TRBV2 and J is TRBJ2-5; either TRBD1 or TRBD2 may fit D (6 bases each). V lost 9 bases and J 5 bases, leaving 10 bases between the germline ends. Germline CDR1 and CDR2: SNHLY and FYNNEI. This CDR3 region has 11 residues. CDR3 in amino acids: CARRGAETQYF. CDR3 nucleotides: TGTGCCAGGAGGGGGGCTGAGACCCAGTACTTC.

The genes are TRBV25-1 and TRBJ1-5, with D tentatively TRBD1 (5 bases). The CDR3 has 11 amino acids. Trimming removed 8 bases at V and 3 bases at J, with 5 bases between. Germline values: CDR1 MGHDK, CDR2 SYGVNS. As DNA, the CDR3 is TGTGCCAGCGGGGCCAATCAGCCCCAGCATTTT. Its protein product is CASGANQPQHF.

The CDR3 DNA sequence: TGTGCCAGCAGCCCTAATTACAGGGGGCGTCCCAAAAACACTGAAGCTTTCTTT. As protein: CASSPNYRGRPKNTEAFF. The chain links TRBV11-2 to TRBJ1-1; 9 positions match TRBD1. Germline assignment: CDR1 SGHAT and CDR2 FQNNGV. With 5 bases clipped from V and 2 bases from J, the junction kept 15 bases outside the gene matches. The CDR3 totals 18 residues.

The genes are TRBV30 and TRBJ2-5; no reliable D call. Trimming pared 1 base from V and 4 bases from J, leaving 7 bases between. The CDR3 consists of 12 residues. Per the germline V gene, CDR1 is GTSNPN and CDR2 is SVGIG (reference sequence). This chain's CDR3 is CAWSGRPETQYF. The CDR3 nucleotides read TGTGCCTGGAGTGGGCGTCCAGAGACCCAGTACTTC.